This TCR beta chain was sequenced for a study of blood T cells in healthy people across ages. Regarding the study as a whole: Since the PBMCs were unsorted, naive and antigen-experienced cells could not be conclusively compared. Comparison with aged donors showed that long-lived donors had more naive CD4+ cells and higher diversity.

On this clonotype itself: Its antigen remains unknown.

Trimming stripped 11 bases from V and 1 base from J, with 14 bases between. This CDR3 comprises 14 residues. CDR1 and CDR2 from the germline V gene are KGHDR and SFDVKD. Next came a second PCR, run for 7 to 11 cycles, which used a sample-barcoded 5' primer along with a J-beta primer mix. MiXCR, run by TCRdb on the 5' RACE reads, gives a single entry per CDR3 protein. The sample consists of about 680,000 distinct CDR3 sequences, 49% of them appearing once. Every sample gave at least 6 micrograms of total RNA when it was extracted. The chain combines TRBV24-1 with TRBJ1-5, with a possible D match to TRBD1 (5 bases). Sequencing was performed on blood. This clonotype was obtained from a woman aged 55 to 70 in good health. CDR3: CASSQDGSNQPQHF. CDR3 coding DNA: TGTGCCAGTTCACAGGATGGGAGCAATCAGCCCCAGCATTTT.